A single sample gave rise to the 4 T cell receptor beta chains below, sequenced in a study of T cells after yellow fever vaccination. TCRdb recomputed calls from the 5' RACE reads with MiXCR, one row per CDR3 protein. The sample includes 150,000 to 200,000 distinct CDR3 sequences, around 9.3% of them seen just once. This specimen consisted of CD8+ T cells sorted from PBMCs, obtained 45 days after the yellow fever booster vaccination. The receptors derive from a man aged 18-30 years who received the YFV17D yellow fever vaccine.

J is TRBJ2-6 and V is TRBV11-2; D call uncertain. Trimming took 1 base from V and 0 from J, leaving 10 bases between them. The CDR3 runs to 17 residues. The V gene's germline CDR1 is SGHAT and CDR2 FQNNGV. CDR3 sequence reads: CASSLVMPGSGANVLTF. DNA for the CDR3: TGTGCCAGCAGCTTAGTAATGCCTGGCTCTGGGGCCAACGTCCTGACTTTC.

This clonotype was counted between two and nine times. V gene TRBV7-9 combines with J gene TRBJ2-2; 7 bases are shared with TRBD2. This CDR3 is built from 16 residues. The germline V gene encodes CDR1 SEHNR and CDR2 FQNEAQ (reference sequence). With 8 bases clipped from V and 4 bases from J, the junction kept 13 bases outside the gene matches. The CDR3 loop reads CASVLEASGATGELFF. In DNA, the CDR3 is TGTGCCAGCGTTTTAGAGGCTAGCGGCGCCACCGGGGAGCTGTTTTTT. Drawing the rest from reference TRBV7-9 and TRBJ2-2, the complete variable domain is DTGVSQNPRHKITKRGQNVTFRCDPISEHNRLYWYRQTLGQGPEFLTYFQNEAQLEKSRLLSDRFSAERPKGSFSTLEIQRTEQGDSAMYLCASVLEASGATGELFFGEGSRLTVL.

This clonotype was observed a handful of times. The rearrangement joins TRBV25-1 to TRBJ2-2; D gene ambiguous. The V gene lost 4 bases and the J gene lost 5 bases, with 32 bases spanning the gap. The germline CDR1 and CDR2 sequences are MGHDK and SYGVNS. The CDR3 runs 21 residues. Here the CDR3 reads CASSAVWPDSSRTTRTGELFF. As DNA, the CDR3 is TGTGCCAGCAGTGCGGTTTGGCCAGACTCAAGTCGAACAACACGGACCGGGGAGCTGTTTTTT.

This clonotype was seen a handful of times. V usage is TRBV11-3 and J usage is TRBJ2-2; 10 bases match TRBD2. Germline V CDR1 and CDR2: SGHNT, YENEEA. CDR3 length: 17 residues. The trim removed 2 bases at V and 1 base at J, leaving 4 bases unmatched. The CDR3 DNA is TGTGCCAGCAGCTTATGGTCTAGCGGGGGGAACACCGGGGAGCTGTTTTTT. It translates to CASSLWSSGGNTGELFF.